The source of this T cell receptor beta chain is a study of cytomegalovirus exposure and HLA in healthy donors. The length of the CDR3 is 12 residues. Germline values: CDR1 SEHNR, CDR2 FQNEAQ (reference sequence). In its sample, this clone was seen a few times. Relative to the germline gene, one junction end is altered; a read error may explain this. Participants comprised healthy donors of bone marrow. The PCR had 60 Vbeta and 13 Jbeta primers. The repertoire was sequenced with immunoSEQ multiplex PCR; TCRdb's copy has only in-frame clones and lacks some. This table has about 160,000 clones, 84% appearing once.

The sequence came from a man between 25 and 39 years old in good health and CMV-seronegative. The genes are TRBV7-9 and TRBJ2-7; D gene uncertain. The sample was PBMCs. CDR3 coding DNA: TGTTCCAGCAGCTTAAGTCCCGGCGAGCAGTACTTC. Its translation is CSSSLSPGEQYF.